Included here is one T cell receptor beta chain sequence, with context. Its specificity is not known. This entry belongs to a study of cytomegalovirus exposure and HLA in healthy donors. Study overall: Around 85 million unique TCRs from HLA-typed donors were held in an early data release. Study conclusions and caveats: In a later analysis, at a false discovery rate of 0.05, some 15,000 TCR beta sequences were associated with HLA alleles. Later analysis demonstrated an association between a missense DCLRE1C variant and TCR beta V- and J-gene trimming. Most TCR sequences showed up rarely, but some public TCRs showed up in many donors.

The CDR3 loop spans 13 amino acids. CDR1 is MNHNS and CDR2 is SASEGT in the germline V gene. V was shortened by 5 bases and J by 4 bases, with 9 bases between the two germline ends. A multiplex PCR was run with 60 Vbeta primers and 13 Jbeta primers. Only in-frame clones appear in the TCRdb table, and some are missing; sequencing was by immunoSEQ multiplex PCR. The sample contains 150,000 to 200,000 clones, 65% to 80% of which appear only once. V is TRBV6-1 and J is TRBJ1-5; D call uncertain. The clonotype originates from a female donor in good health and CMV-seronegative. Sequences were obtained from PBMCs. CDR3 sequence reads: CASSLNENQPQHF. CDR3 bases: TGTGCCAGCAGTCTAAATGAGAATCAGCCCCAGCATTTT.